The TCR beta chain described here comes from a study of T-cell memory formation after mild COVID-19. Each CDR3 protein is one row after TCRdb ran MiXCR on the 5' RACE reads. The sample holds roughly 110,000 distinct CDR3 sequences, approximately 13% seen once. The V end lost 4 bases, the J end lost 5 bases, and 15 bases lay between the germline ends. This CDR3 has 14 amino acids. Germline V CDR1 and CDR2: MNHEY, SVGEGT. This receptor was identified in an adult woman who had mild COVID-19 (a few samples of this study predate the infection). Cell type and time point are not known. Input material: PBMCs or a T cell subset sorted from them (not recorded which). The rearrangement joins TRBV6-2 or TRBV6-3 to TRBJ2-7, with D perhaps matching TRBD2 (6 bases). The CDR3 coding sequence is TGTGCCAGCAGTTCCACGAGGAGGGAGGACGAGCAGTACTTC. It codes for CASSSTRREDEQYF.